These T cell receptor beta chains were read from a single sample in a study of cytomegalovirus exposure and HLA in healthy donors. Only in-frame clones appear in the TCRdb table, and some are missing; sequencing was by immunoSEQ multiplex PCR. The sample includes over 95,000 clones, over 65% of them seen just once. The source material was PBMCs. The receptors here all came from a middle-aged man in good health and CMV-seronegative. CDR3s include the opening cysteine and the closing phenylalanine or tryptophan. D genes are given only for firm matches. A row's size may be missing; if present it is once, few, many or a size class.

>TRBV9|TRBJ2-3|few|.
CASSVGEVDTQYF
TGTGCCAGCAGCGTAGGAGAGGTAGATACGCAGTATTTT
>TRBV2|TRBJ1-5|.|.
CASMETGPNQPQHF
TGTGCCAGCATGGAAACAGGCCCCAATCAGCCCCAGCATTTT
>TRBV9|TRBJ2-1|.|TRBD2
CASSEEGSGFYNEQFF
TGTGCCAGCAGCGAGGAAGGTAGCGGGTTCTACAATGAGCAGTTCTTC
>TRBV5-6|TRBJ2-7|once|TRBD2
CASSFSGRDEQYF
TGTGCCAGCAGCTTTAGCGGGAGGGACGAGCAGTACTTC
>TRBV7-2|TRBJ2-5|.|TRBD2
CASSSSGRAQETQYF
TGTGCCAGCAGTTCTAGCGGGAGGGCCCAAGAGACCCAGTACTTC
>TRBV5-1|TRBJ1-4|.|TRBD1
CASSLQGADEKLFF
TGCGCCAGCAGCCTACAGGGGGCGGATGAAAAACTGTTTTTT
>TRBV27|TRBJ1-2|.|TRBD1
CASSLRPGGGYTF
TGTGCCAGCAGTTTAAGGCCAGGGGGAGGCTACACCTTC
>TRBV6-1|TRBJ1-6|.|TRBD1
CASRQTGGFSPLHF
TGTGCCAGCAGGCAGACAGGGGGCTTTTCACCCCTCCACTTT
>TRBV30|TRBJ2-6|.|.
CAWSKGVGANVLTF
TGTGCCTGGAGTAAAGGGGTTGGGGCCAACGTCCTGACTTTC
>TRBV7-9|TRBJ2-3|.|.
CASSLLKPGATDTQYF
TGTGCCAGCAGCTTATTGAAGCCAGGGGCTACAGATACGCAGTATTTT
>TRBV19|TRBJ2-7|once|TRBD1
CASSSRDRGREQYF
TGTGCCAGTAGCTCTCGGGACAGGGGAAGAGAGCAGTACTTC
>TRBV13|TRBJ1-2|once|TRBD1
CASRPGTVYGYTF
TGTGCCAGCAGGCCCGGGACAGTCTATGGCTACACCTTC
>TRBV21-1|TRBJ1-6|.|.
CASSPNGGTGHYNSPLHF
TGTGCCAGCAGCCCCAACGGGGGGACAGGTCACTATAATTCACCCCTCCACTTT
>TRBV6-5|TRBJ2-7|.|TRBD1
CASSYNRDRAYEQYF
TGTGCCAGCAGTTACAACCGGGACAGGGCCTACGAGCAGTACTTC
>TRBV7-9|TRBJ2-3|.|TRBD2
CASSLRTSGETDTQYF
TGTGCCAGCAGCTTGAGGACTAGCGGGGAAACAGATACGCAGTATTTT
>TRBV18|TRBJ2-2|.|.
CASSPRLAEANTGELFF
TGTGCCAGCTCACCACGGTTAGCGGAGGCGAACACCGGGGAGCTGTTTTTT
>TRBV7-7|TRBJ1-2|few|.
CASSFIAEPRLAGLVYGYTF
TGTGCCAGCAGCTTCATCGCGGAACCACGCCTAGCGGGGCTAGTCTATGGCTACACCTTC
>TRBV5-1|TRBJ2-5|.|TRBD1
CASSVTGTGLETQYF
TGCGCCAGCAGCGTCACCGGGACAGGGTTGGAGACCCAGTACTTC
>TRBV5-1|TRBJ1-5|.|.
CASSRGTGSNQPQHF
TGCGCCAGCAGCCGCGGGACGGGTAGCAATCAGCCCCAGCATTTT
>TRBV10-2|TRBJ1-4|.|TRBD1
CASREGQGIGEKLFF
TGCGCCAGCAGGGAGGGACAGGGGATTGGGGAAAAACTGTTTTTT
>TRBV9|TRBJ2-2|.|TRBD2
CASSVEASGRTGELFF
TGTGCCAGCAGCGTAGAGGCTAGCGGGAGGACCGGGGAGCTGTTTTTT
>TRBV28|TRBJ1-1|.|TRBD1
CASSLSFRGSNTEAFF
TGTGCCAGCAGTTTATCATTCAGGGGGTCGAACACTGAAGCTTTCTTT
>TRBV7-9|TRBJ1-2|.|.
CASSLPPQVSYTF
TGTGCCAGCAGCTTACCCCCCCAGGTTAGCTACACCTTC
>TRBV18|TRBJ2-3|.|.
CASSPPGQPDTQYF
TGTGCCAGCTCACCACCAGGACAGCCAGATACGCAGTATTTT
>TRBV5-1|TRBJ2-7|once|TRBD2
CASSLGLAGWDEQYF
TGCGCCAGCAGCTTGGGACTAGCGGGGTGGGACGAGCAGTACTTC
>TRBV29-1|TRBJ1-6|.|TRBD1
CSVAAGTGKNSPLHF
TGCAGCGTTGCTGCCGGGACAGGGAAAAATTCACCCCTCCACTTT
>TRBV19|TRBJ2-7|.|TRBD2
CASRTSGTYEQYF
TGTGCCAGTAGGACTAGCGGGACCTACGAGCAGTACTTC
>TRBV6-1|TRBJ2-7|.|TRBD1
CASSDLGPQGVSSYEQYF
TGTGCCAGCAGTGACCTGGGGCCACAGGGGGTGAGCTCCTACGAGCAGTACTTC
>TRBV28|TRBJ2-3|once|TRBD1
CASLDRGPDTQYF
TGTGCCAGCTTGGACAGGGGTCCAGATACGCAGTATTTT
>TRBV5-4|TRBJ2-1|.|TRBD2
CASSFPTSGSYNEQFF
TGTGCCAGCAGCTTTCCGACTAGCGGGAGCTACAATGAGCAGTTCTTC
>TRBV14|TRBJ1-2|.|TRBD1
CASSQDRTGSLGYTF
TGTGCCAGCAGCCAAGACCGGACAGGTTCACTTGGCTACACCTTC
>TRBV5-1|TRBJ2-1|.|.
CASSLGGWGRSENEQFF
TGCGCCAGCAGCTTGGGAGGGTGGGGGCGATCGGAGAATGAGCAGTTCTTC
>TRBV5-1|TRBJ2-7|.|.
CASKRTSLYPNEQYF
TGCGCCAGCAAACGTACATCACTATATCCGAACGAGCAGTACTTC
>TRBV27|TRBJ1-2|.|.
CASRGHIGYGYTF
TGTGCCAGCAGGGGACATATTGGCTATGGCTACACCTTC
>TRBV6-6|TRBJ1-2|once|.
CASREQGELGGYTF
TGTGCCAGCAGGGAACAGGGAGAACTGGGTGGCTACACCTTC
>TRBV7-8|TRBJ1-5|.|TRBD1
CASSLGAGGQPQHF
TGTGCCAGCAGCTTAGGCGCAGGGGGCCAGCCCCAGCATTTT
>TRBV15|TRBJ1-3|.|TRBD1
CATSRDGAGGDTIYF
TGTGCCACCAGCAGAGATGGGGCAGGGGGTGACACCATATATTTT
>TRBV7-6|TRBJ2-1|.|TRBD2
CASSLAGKGLAGVDEQFF
TGTGCCAGCAGCTTAGCCGGGAAGGGACTAGCGGGAGTGGATGAGCAGTTCTTC
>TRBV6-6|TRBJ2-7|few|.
CASSDRVSGVEQYF
TGTGCCAGCAGCGACAGAGTCAGTGGGGTCGAGCAGTACTTC
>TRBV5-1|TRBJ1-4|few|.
CASSLFGTTNEKLFF
TGCGCCAGCAGCTTATTCGGGACAACTAATGAAAAACTGTTTTTT
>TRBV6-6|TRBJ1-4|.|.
CATASGNQWNEKLFF
TGTGCCACCGCTTCAGGGAATCAGTGGAATGAAAAACTGTTTTTT
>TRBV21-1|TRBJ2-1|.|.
CASSKVQGARNEQFF
TGTGCCAGCAGCAAAGTACAGGGGGCGCGGAATGAGCAGTTCTTC
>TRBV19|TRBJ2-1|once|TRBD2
CASSVPSRTSFPEQFF
TGTGCCAGTAGTGTGCCCTCCCGGACTAGCTTTCCTGAGCAGTTCTTC
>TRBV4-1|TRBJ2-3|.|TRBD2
CASSQAGGLGSADTQYF
TGCGCCAGCAGCCAGGCGGGGGGCCTTGGTTCAGCAGATACGCAGTATTTT
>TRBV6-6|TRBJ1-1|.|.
CASTRLRSTEAFF
TGTGCCAGCACCCGACTACGGAGCACTGAAGCTTTCTTT
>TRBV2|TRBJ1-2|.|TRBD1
CASKPGQGVYGYTF
TGTGCCAGCAAGCCGGGACAGGGTGTCTATGGCTACACCTTC
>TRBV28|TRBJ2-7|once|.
CASSFPRTGTTYEQYF
TGTGCCAGCAGTTTCCCGCGGACAGGGACTACCTACGAGCAGTACTTC
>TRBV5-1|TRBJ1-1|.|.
CASSTGTRSSTEAFF
TGCGCCAGCAGTACAGGGACAAGGTCGAGCACTGAAGCTTTCTTT
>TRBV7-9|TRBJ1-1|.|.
CASLQAENTEAFF
TGTGCCTCCCTCCAGGCAGAGAACACTGAAGCTTTCTTT